This entry lists 7 T cell receptor beta chains sequenced from one sample in a study of cytomegalovirus exposure and HLA in healthy donors. The PCR made use of 60 Vbeta and 13 Jbeta primers. This table comes from immunoSEQ multiplex PCR, and its TCRdb copy is limited to in-frame clones, with some not included. The data hold fewer than 250,000 clones, with around 83% observed a single time. The sample was PBMCs. The receptors derive from a woman in her forties or fifties in good health and CMV-seropositive.

This chain connects TRBV14 to TRBJ1-6; TRBD1 agrees at 7 bases. J was trimmed by 8 bases and V by 6 bases; bases with no gene match: 4. This CDR3 contains 13 residues. Germline V gene data show CDR1 as SGHDN and CDR2 as FVKESK. The CDR3 is CASRVQGYSPLHF. CDR3 bases: TGTGCCAGCAGGGTACAGGGGTATTCACCCCTCCACTTT.

J is TRBJ1-6 and V is TRBV18; the D is unclear. CDR1 is KGHSH and CDR2 is LQKENI in the germline V gene. The CDR3 spans 13 residues. Trimming stripped 6 bases from V and 8 bases from J, with 11 bases between. The CDR3 DNA reads as TGTGCCAGCTCCCAGAGGGCTGATTCACCCCTCCACTTT. Translated: CASSQRADSPLHF.

The chain combines TRBV6-4 with TRBJ2-6; 9 bases are a match to TRBD1. V trimming: 6 bases; J trimming: 7 bases; junction bases outside the gene matches: 10. This CDR3 has 16 amino acids. Germline V gene lookup returns CDR1 MRHNA and CDR2 SNTAGT. The CDR3 bases are TGTGCCAGCAGCCCCGGGACAGGGATTCTCGCCAACGTCCTGACTTTC. It translates to CASSPGTGILANVLTF.

This chain connects TRBV11-2 to TRBJ2-7; a weak D match, TRBD1 (5 bases). The CDR3 extends over 15 amino acids. The ends were cut back, 3 bases at V and 4 bases at J, with 16 bases in the middle. Germline V gives CDR1 SGHAT, CDR2 FQNNGV. The CDR3 loop is CASSFTGGVSYEQYF. As DNA, the CDR3 is TGTGCCAGCAGCTTTACAGGTGGGGTCTCGTACGAGCAGTACTTC.

The V call is TRBV5-1, the J call TRBJ1-1; perhaps TRBD1 as D (5 bases). The CDR3 sequence is 14 residues long. Germline assignment: CDR1 SGHRS and CDR2 YFSETQ. The V end lost 7 bases, the J end lost 1 base, and 14 bases lay between the germline ends. The DNA of the CDR3 is TGCGCCAGCTTCGCGGGGGTCTCGAACACTGAAGCTTTCTTT. It is translated as CASFAGVSNTEAFF.

J is TRBJ2-5 and V is TRBV25-1; possible D gene TRBD1, 6 bases. The J call may not be correct, given that the DNA end is closer to TRBJ2-7. Germline V gene lookup returns CDR1 MGHDK and CDR2 SYGVNS. CDR3 length: 15 amino acids. In DNA, the CDR3 is TGTGCCAGCAGTGAACCCGGGACAAAGAGTGGCGAGCAGTACTTC. Amino acids: CASSEPGTKSGEQYF.

The chain couples TRBV29-1 to TRBJ2-5; D is perhaps TRBD2 (6 bases). The DNA end is more similar to TRBJ2-7, so the J call may be wrong. This CDR3 is built from 13 residues. CDR1 is SQVTM, CDR2 ANQGSEA, per germline. The CDR3 DNA follows: TGCAGCGTTGGCTCGGGGGAGGCCTACGAGCAGTACTTC. The encoded protein is CSVGSGEAYEQYF.